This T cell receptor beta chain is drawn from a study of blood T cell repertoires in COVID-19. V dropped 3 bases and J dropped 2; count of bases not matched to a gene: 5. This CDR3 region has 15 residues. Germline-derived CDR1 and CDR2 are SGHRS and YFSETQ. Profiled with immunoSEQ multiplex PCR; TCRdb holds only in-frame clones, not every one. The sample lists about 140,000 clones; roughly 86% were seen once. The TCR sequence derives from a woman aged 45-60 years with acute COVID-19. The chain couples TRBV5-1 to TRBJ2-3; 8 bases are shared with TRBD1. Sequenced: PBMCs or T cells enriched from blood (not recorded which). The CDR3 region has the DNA TGCGCCAGCAGCTCGCCGGGACAGGACACAGATACGCAGTATTTT. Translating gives CASSSPGQDTDTQYF.